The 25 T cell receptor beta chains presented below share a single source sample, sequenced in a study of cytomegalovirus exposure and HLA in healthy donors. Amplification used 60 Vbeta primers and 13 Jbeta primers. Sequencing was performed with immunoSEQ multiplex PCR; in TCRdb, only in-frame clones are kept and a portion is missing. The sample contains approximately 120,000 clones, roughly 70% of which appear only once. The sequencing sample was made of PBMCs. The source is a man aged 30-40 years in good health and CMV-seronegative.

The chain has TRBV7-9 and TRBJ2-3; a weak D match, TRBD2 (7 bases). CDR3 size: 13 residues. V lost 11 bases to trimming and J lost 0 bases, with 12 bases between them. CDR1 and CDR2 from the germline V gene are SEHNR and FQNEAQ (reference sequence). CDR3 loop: CAGGGGSTDTQYF. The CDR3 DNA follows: TGTGCCGGCGGGGGCGGAAGCACAGATACGCAGTATTTT.

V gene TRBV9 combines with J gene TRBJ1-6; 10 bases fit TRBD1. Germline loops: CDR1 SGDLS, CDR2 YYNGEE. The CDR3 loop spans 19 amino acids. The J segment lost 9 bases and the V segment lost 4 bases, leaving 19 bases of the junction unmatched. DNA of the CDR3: TGTGCCAGCAGCCCCTCCGTGAGATGGGACAGGGGAATTGGTTCACCCCTCCACTTT. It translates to CASSPSVRWDRGIGSPLHF.

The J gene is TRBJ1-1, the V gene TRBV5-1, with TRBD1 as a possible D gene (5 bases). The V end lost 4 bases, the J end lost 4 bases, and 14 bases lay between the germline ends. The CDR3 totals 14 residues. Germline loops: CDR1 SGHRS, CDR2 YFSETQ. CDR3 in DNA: TGCGCCAGCAGCCCCCAGGGCGGAGCCACTGAAGCTTTCTTT. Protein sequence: CASSPQGGATEAFF.

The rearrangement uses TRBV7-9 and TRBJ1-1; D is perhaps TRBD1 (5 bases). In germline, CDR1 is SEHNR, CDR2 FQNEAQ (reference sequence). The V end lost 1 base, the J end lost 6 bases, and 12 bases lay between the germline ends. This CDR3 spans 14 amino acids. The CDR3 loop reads CASSLDGGWSEAFF. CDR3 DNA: TGTGCCAGCAGCTTAGACGGGGGGTGGTCTGAAGCTTTCTTT.

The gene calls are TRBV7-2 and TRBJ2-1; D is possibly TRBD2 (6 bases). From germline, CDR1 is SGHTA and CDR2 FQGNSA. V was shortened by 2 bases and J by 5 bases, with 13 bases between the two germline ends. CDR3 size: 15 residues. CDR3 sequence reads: CASSLMAGRDNEQFF. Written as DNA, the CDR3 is TGTGCCAGCAGCTTAATGGCGGGGCGGGACAATGAGCAGTTCTTC.

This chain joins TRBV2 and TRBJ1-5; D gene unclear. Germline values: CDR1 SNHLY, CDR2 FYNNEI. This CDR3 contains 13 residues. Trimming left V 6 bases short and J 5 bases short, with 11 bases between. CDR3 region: CASSGTRDQPQHF. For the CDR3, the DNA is TGTGCCAGCAGCGGAACGCGGGATCAGCCCCAGCATTTT.

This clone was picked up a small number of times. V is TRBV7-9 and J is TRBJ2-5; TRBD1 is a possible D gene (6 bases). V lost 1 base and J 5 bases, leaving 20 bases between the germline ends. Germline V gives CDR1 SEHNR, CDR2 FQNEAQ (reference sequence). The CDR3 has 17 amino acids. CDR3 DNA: TGTGCCAGCAGCTTAGGGGCTACAGGGATTTTTAGGGAGACCCAGTACTTC. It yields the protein CASSLGATGIFRETQYF.

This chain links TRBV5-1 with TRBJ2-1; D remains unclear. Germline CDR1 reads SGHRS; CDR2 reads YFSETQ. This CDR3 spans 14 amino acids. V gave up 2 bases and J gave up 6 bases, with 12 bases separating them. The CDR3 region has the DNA TGCGCCAGCAGCTTAGGTCTAGAGGTCAATGAGCAGTTCTTC. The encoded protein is CASSLGLEVNEQFF.

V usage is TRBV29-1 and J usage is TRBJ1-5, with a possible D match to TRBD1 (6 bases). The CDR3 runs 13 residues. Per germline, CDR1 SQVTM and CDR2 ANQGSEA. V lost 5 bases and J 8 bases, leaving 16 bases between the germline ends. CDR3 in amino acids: CSVLWEGGEPQHF. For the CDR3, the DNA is TGCAGCGTTCTATGGGAAGGGGGGGAGCCCCAGCATTTT.

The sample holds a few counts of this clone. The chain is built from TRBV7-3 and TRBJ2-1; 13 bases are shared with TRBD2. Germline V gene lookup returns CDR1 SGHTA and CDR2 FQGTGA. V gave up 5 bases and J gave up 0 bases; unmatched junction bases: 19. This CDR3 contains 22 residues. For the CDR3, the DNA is TGTGCCAGCAGCCGACCGAAGAGACTAGCGGGGGGCCAACGAAGCTCCTACAATGAGCAGTTCTTC. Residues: CASSRPKRLAGGQRSSYNEQFF. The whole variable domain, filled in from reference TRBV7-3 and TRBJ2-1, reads GAGVSQTPSNKVTEKGKYVELRCDPISGHTALYWYRQSLGQGPEFLIYFQGTGAADDSGLPNDRFFAVRPEGSVSTLKIQRTERGDSAVYLCASSRPKRLAGGQRSSYNEQFFGPGTRLTVL.

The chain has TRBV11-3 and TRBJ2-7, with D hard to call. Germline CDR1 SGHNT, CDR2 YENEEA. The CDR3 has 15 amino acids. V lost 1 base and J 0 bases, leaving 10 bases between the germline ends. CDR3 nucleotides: TGTGCCAGCAGCTTAGGTCGCGGAAGCTCCTACGAGCAGTACTTC. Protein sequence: CASSLGRGSSYEQYF.

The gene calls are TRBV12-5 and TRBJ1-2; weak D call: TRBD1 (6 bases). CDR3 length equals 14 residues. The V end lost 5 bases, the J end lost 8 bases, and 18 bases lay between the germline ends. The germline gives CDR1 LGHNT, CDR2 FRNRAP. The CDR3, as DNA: TGTGCTAGTGGTACGACCCCGACAGGCCGAGGCTACACCTTC. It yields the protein CASGTTPTGRGYTF.

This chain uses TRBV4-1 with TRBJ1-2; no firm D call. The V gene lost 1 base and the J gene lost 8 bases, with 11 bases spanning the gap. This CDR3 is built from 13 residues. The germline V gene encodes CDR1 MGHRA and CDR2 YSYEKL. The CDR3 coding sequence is TGCGCCAGCAGCCAAGTCAGACTAGAGGGCTACACCTTC. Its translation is CASSQVRLEGYTF.

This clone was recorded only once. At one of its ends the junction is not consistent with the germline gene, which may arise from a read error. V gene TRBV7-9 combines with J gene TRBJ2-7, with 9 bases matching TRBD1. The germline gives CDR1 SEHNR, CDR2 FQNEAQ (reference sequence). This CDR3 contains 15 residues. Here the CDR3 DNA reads TGTTCCAGCAGCCCAAATCGACAGGGGGCCTACGAGCAGTACTTC. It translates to CSSSPNRQGAYEQYF.

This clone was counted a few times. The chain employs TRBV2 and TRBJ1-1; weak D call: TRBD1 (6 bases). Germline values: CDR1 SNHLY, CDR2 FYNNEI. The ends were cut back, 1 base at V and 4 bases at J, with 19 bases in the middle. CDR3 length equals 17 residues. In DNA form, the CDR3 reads TGTGCCAGCAGTGAAGGGGGTTTCTTGTCAGGGGTCACTGAAGCTTTCTTT. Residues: CASSEGGFLSGVTEAFF.

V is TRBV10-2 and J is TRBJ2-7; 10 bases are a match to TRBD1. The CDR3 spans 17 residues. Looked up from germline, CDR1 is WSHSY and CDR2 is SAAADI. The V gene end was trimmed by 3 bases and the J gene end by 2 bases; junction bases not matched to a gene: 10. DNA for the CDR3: TGCGCCAGCAGTGAAAACCCCCGGGACAGGGGAGCCTACGAGCAGTACTTC. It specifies CASSENPRDRGAYEQYF.

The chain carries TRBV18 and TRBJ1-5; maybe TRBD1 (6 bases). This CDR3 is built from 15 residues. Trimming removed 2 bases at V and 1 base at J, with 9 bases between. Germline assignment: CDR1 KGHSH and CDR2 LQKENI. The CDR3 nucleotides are TGTGCCAGCTCACCAGGGGGCGGCAGCAATCAGCCCCAGCATTTT. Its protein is CASSPGGGSNQPQHF.

DNA of the CDR3: TGTGCCAGCAGCCCCTGGACTGGAACCACCGGGGAGCTGTTTTTT. It translates to CASSPWTGTTGELFF. The V gene is TRBV5-6, the J gene TRBJ2-2, with D perhaps matching TRBD2 (5 bases). The germline CDR1 and CDR2 sequences are SGHDT and YYEEEE. This CDR3 contains 15 residues. The V end lost 4 bases, the J end lost 4 bases, and 14 bases lay between the germline ends. The full variable domain, its missing parts supplied by reference TRBV5-6 and TRBJ2-2, is DAGVTQSPTHLIKTRGQQVTLRCSPKSGHDTVSWYQQALGQGPQFIFQYYEEEERQRGNFPDRFSGHQFPNYSSELNVNALLLGDSALYLCASSPWTGTTGELFFGEGSRLTVL.

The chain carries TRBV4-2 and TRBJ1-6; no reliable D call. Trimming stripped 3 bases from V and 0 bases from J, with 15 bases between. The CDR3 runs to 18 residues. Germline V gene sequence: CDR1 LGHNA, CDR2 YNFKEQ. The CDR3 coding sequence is TGTGCCAGCAGCCAGGAAGATCCGAGGAGCTCCTATAATTCACCCCTCCACTTT. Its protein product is CASSQEDPRSSYNSPLHF.

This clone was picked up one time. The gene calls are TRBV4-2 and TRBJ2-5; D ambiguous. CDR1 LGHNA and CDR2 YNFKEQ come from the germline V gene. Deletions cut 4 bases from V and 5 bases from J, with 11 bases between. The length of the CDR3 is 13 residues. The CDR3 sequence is CASSPPSVETQYF. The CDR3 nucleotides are TGTGCCAGCAGCCCCCCTTCCGTGGAGACCCAGTACTTC.

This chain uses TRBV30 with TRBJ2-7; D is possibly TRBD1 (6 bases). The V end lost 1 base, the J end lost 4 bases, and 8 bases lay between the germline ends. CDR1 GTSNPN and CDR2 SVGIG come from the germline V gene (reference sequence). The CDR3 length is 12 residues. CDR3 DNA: TGTGCCTGGAGTGAAGGGGGTTACGAGCAGTACTTC. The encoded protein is CAWSEGGYEQYF.

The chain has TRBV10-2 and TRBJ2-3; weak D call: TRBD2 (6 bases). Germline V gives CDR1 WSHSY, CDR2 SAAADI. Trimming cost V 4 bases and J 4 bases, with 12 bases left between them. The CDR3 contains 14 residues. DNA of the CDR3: TGCGCCAGCAGTGCGGCGGGGATAGCAGATACGCAGTATTTT. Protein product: CASSAAGIADTQYF.

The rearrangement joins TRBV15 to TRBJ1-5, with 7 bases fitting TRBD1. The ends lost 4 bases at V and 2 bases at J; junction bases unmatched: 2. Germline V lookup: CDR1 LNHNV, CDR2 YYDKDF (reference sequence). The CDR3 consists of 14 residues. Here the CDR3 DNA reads TGTGCCACCAGCACAGGACAGGGCAATCAGCCCCAGCATTTT. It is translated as CATSTGQGNQPQHF.

The CDR3 protein is CASSQTGRVYEQYF. The CDR3 nucleotides read TGTGCCAGCAGCCAGACAGGCAGGGTCTACGAGCAGTACTTC. The chain carries TRBV7-8 and TRBJ2-7; weak D call: TRBD1 (6 bases). CDR3 length: 14 residues. V shed 5 bases and J shed 3 bases, with 14 bases lying between them. Germline CDR1 is SGHVS and CDR2 is FQNEAQ.

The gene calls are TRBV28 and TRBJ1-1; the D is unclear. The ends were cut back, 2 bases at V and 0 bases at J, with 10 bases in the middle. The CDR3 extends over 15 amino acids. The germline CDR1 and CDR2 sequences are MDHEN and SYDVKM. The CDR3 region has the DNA TGTGCCAGCAGTTTAGCCAGGAACATGAACACTGAAGCTTTCTTT. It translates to CASSLARNMNTEAFF.